This T cell receptor (beta chain) was observed in a study of CD8 T cells in Susac syndrome. RNA totalling about 0.5 to 1 ug underwent reverse transcription with random hexamers. A single record per CDR3 protein comes from TCRdb applying MiXCR to the immunoSEQ multiplex PCR reads. The sample holds roughly 200,000 distinct CDR3 sequences, 90% to 96% seen once. Germline V gene lookup returns CDR1 SQVTM and CDR2 ANQGSEA. The CDR3 runs 16 residues. With 7 bases clipped from V and 8 bases from J, the junction kept 12 bases outside the gene matches. The sequence was obtained from a human donor with multiple sclerosis. What was sequenced was CD4+ T cells from PBMCs. V is TRBV29-1 and J is TRBJ2-4, with 15 nucleotides matching TRBD2. CDR3 in DNA: TGCAGCGCCCGCAGGACTAGCGGGGGGGCCCAGCACATTCAGTACTTC. Translating it yields CSARRTSGGAQHIQYF.